This T cell receptor (beta chain) was found in a study of spatial heterogeneity in lung cancer. General study results and limits: At tumor resection, ubiquitous expanded TCRs were detected in blood more often than later.

Individual TCR cDNA molecules each bore their own unique molecular identifier. TCRdb processed the 5' RACE reads anew with MiXCR; each CDR3 protein has one entry. Of approximately 81,000 distinct CDR3 sequences listed, 10% to 15% are singletons. The time point: sample taken at primary tumor resection. From tumor, nontumor lung or frozen PBMC, whole RNA was taken unsorted for sequencing. This clonotype was detected a few times. Antigen: not known. The ends were cut back, 0 bases at V and 2 bases at J, with 8 bases in the middle. The CDR3 has 15 amino acids. Looked up from germline, CDR1 is KGHDR and CDR2 is SFDVKD.

The origin of this receptor is a male donor with early-stage non-small cell lung cancer. The chain joins TRBV24-1 to TRBJ2-3; D uncertain. The source was PBMCs, collected at surgery. The CDR3 loop reads CATSDLQSDTDTQYF. CDR3 DNA sequence: TGTGCCACCAGTGATTTGCAATCGGACACAGATACGCAGTATTTT.